Below are 14 T cell receptor beta chains sequenced from a single sample in a study of a mutant IDH1 vaccine in newly diagnosed glioma. For these TCRs, the target antigens are not known. Regarding time point: week 11, during vaccination. Vaccination used 300 ug of mutant IDH1 20-mer peptide per dose, with topical imiquimod. Here immunoSEQ multiplex PCR was the method, and the copy in TCRdb shows in-frame clones only, minus some. The data show 30,000 to 35,000 clones, with 90% seen just once and around 20% held by the top ten. Sequences were derived from PBMCs, sampled from a glioma patient whose treatment included an IDH1 peptide vaccine. These receptors were obtained from a man aged 18 to 29 with glioma.

V usage is TRBV2 and J usage is TRBJ1-1, with unresolved D. Trimming shortened V by 5 bases and J by 11 bases, and 12 bases separated the two germline ends. The length of the CDR3 is 11 residues. From germline, CDR1 is SNHLY and CDR2 FYNNEI. CDR3 in amino acids: CASSLTSGAFF. The CDR3 nucleotides are TGTGCCAGCAGTCTGACCAGCGGGGCTTTCTTT.

This clone was found once. V gene TRBV5-6 combines with J gene TRBJ2-1; 10 bases match TRBD2. Per germline, CDR1 SGHDT and CDR2 YYEEEE. This CDR3 spans 16 amino acids. V dropped 4 bases and J dropped 6; count of bases not matched to a gene: 10. The CDR3 is CASSPRASGSPNEQFF. DNA for the CDR3: TGTGCCAGCAGCCCACGGGCTAGCGGGAGTCCCAATGAGCAGTTCTTC.

The chain carries TRBV2 and TRBJ1-6; D is possibly TRBD1 (5 bases). This CDR3 is 14 amino acids long. V lost 7 bases and J lost 7, with 14 bases in between. Germline CDR1 and CDR2: SNHLY and FYNNEI. The CDR3 protein is CASIRDGENSPLHF. The CDR3 nucleotides read TGTGCCAGCATTCGGGACGGGGAAAATTCACCCCTCCACTTT.

V and J are TRBV5-6 and TRBJ1-1, with 7 bases aligning to TRBD1. Germline CDR1 SGHDT, CDR2 YYEEEE. After removal of 3 bases from V and 1 base from J, the junction contained 3 bases not matched to a gene. The CDR3 totals 14 residues. CDR3 DNA sequence: TGTGCCAGCAGCTGGGGACAGAAGAACACTGAAGCTTTCTTT. It encodes CASSWGQKNTEAFF.

This chain connects TRBV5-4 to TRBJ1-1; TRBD1 is a possible D gene (6 bases). V was shortened by 9 bases and J by 8 bases, with 11 bases between the two germline ends. The CDR3 is made up of 10 amino acids. CDR1 and CDR2 (germline): SGHNT, YYREEE (reference sequence). CDR3 loop: CATGQPEAFF. In DNA, the CDR3 is TGTGCCACCGGACAGCCCGAAGCTTTCTTT.

The CDR3 region has the DNA TGCAGCGGCGGGGGCATTTACACTGAAGCTTTCTTT. Translated, it gives CSGGGIYTEAFF. This chain links TRBV29-1 with TRBJ1-1; D possibly corresponds to TRBD1 (6 bases). The CDR3 is made up of 12 amino acids. The ends were cut back, 7 bases at V and 3 bases at J, with 12 bases in the middle. The germline V gene has CDR1 SQVTM and CDR2 ANQGSEA.

This clone was detected once. The chain is built from TRBV7-2 and TRBJ2-7; 8 bases are shared with TRBD2. The CDR3 runs 17 residues. The germline gives CDR1 SGHTA, CDR2 FQGNSA. Trimming cost V 5 bases and J 4 bases; bases outside gene matches: 16. The CDR3, as DNA: TGTGCCAGCAGCAAAAATAGGGGAGGGGTAGCGGGATACGAGCAGTACTTC. Translating gives CASSKNRGGVAGYEQYF.

The chain joins TRBV20-1 to TRBJ1-2; unclear D gene. The CDR3 spans 11 residues. The germline V gene has CDR1 DFQATT and CDR2 SNEGSKA (reference sequence). V lost 5 bases to trimming and J lost 4 bases, with 8 bases between them. CDR3 in amino acids: CSASGPYGYTF. CDR3 bases: TGCAGTGCTTCCGGCCCCTATGGCTACACCTTC.

CDR3: CASRPTVVTYEQYF. Written as DNA, the CDR3 is TGTGCCAGTAGGCCGACAGTGGTTACCTACGAGCAGTACTTC. The chain joins TRBV19 to TRBJ2-7, with D perhaps TRBD1 (5 bases). Germline V gene sequence: CDR1 LNHDA, CDR2 SQIVND (reference sequence). This CDR3 has 14 amino acids. V lost 6 bases and J lost 2, with 14 bases in between.

This chain uses TRBV30 with TRBJ1-3, with D perhaps matching TRBD1 (5 bases). Germline V CDR1 and CDR2: GTSNPN, SVGIG (reference sequence). This CDR3 contains 15 residues. V lost 3 bases, J lost 0 bases, and 12 bases lay in between. In DNA, the CDR3 is TGTGCCTGGAGCGTCGACAGTTCCTCTGGAAACACCATATATTTT. Amino acid sequence: CAWSVDSSSGNTIYF.

V and J are TRBV6-5 and TRBJ2-6; D gene uncertain. CDR1 is MNHEY and CDR2 is SVGAGI in the germline V gene. This CDR3 spans 15 amino acids. The ends were cut back, 6 bases at V and 4 bases at J, with 13 bases in the middle. The CDR3 DNA sequence: TGTGCCAGCAGCTCTCAGTTTACCGGGGCCAACGTCCTGACTTTC. Translation: CASSSQFTGANVLTF.

V and J are TRBV6-5 and TRBJ1-1; D might be TRBD1 (6 bases). Germline loops: CDR1 MNHEY, CDR2 SVGAGI. Trimming stripped 4 bases from V and 7 bases from J, with 13 bases between. The CDR3 runs 13 residues. The CDR3 DNA reads TGTGCCAGCAGTTCTCCCACCAGGGGTGAAGCTTTCTTT. Residues: CASSSPTRGEAFF.

The chain has TRBV4-1 and TRBJ1-3; D is uncertain. V was cut by 8 bases and J by 0 bases, with 11 bases left in between. Germline V CDR1 and CDR2: MGHRA, YSYEKL. The length of the CDR3 is 14 residues. CDR3 residues: CASRGASSGNTIYF. CDR3 coding DNA: TGCGCCAGCCGAGGAGCCAGCTCTGGAAACACCATATATTTT.

The sample holds one count of this clone. The chain is built from TRBV6-1 and TRBJ1-2; D remains ambiguous. CDR3 length: 13 amino acids. Germline CDR1 is MNHNS and CDR2 is SASEGT. V gave up 7 bases and J gave up 1 base, with 10 bases separating them. This chain's CDR3 is CASKGPLNYGYTF. CDR3 DNA: TGTGCCAGCAAAGGGCCACTTAACTATGGCTACACCTTC.